Sequencing of this TCR beta chain was carried out in a study of T cells in localized non-small cell lung cancer. Study-wide findings and caveats: Appearing in adjacent lung were a median about 57 of the top 100 tumor clones.

Using immunoSEQ multiplex PCR, the repertoire was profiled, and TCRdb retains in-frame clones only, with some absent. The table records roughly 89,000 clones, roughly 93% of them present only once. A word on this clone: Its specificity is unknown.

The TCR was taken from a woman aged 35-70 years with stage II squamous cell lung carcinoma. This material consisted of PBMCs, taken before any cancer treatment.

CDR3: CAWSGRGGSTEAFF. The CDR3 DNA is TGTGCCTGGAGTGGGAGGGGGGGATCCACTGAAGCTTTCTTT. J is TRBJ1-1 and V is TRBV30; tentatively, D is TRBD1 (6 bases). V was clipped by 1 base and J by 4 bases, with 13 bases between them. This CDR3 is built from 14 residues. The germline CDR1 and CDR2 sequences are GTSNPN and SVGIG (reference sequence).